The 6 T cell receptor beta chains below come from one sample, sequenced in a study of T cells in localized non-small cell lung cancer. Sequencing was performed with immunoSEQ multiplex PCR; in TCRdb, only in-frame clones are kept and a portion is missing. The sample lists about 33,000 clones, 80% to 95% occurring once. The source was peripheral blood, collected before any cancer treatment. The receptors shown here come from an older female donor with stage I lung adenocarcinoma.

The genes are TRBV7-9 and TRBJ1-2; the D is unclear. V gave up 5 bases and J gave up 4 bases, with 14 bases separating them. Germline values: CDR1 SEHNR, CDR2 FQNEAQ (reference sequence). This CDR3 has 14 residues. The chain's CDR3 is CASSDHGKTYGYTF. The CDR3 bases are TGTGCCAGCAGCGACCATGGAAAGACCTATGGCTACACCTTC. The full variable domain, completed using reference TRBV7-9 and TRBJ1-2, is DTGVSQNPRHKITKRGQNVTFRCDPISEHNRLYWYRQTLGQGPEFLTYFQNEAQLEKSRLLSDRFSAERPKGSFSTLEIQRTEQGDSAMYLCASSDHGKTYGYTFGSGTRLTVV.

The rearrangement links TRBV13 to TRBJ1-1; 9 bases fit TRBD1. CDR1 is PRHDT and CDR2 is FYEKMQ in the germline V gene (reference sequence). The CDR3 loop spans 15 amino acids. V was pared by 6 bases and J by 2 bases, with 7 bases of the junction left unmatched. The CDR3 region is CASRTGTGLNTEAFF. The CDR3 DNA sequence: TGTGCCAGCAGAACCGGGACAGGGCTTAACACTGAAGCTTTCTTT.

V and J are TRBV7-9 and TRBJ2-5, with 13 bases fitting TRBD2. The CDR3 length is 16 residues. After removal of 3 bases from V and 2 bases from J, the junction contained 3 bases not matched to a gene. CDR1 SEHNR and CDR2 FQNEAQ come from the germline V gene (reference sequence). CDR3 loop: CASSFLLAGGQETQYF. The DNA of the CDR3 is TGTGCCAGCAGCTTCTTACTAGCGGGGGGGCAAGAGACCCAGTACTTC.

The chain recombines TRBV19 with TRBJ1-5; unclear D gene. Germline CDR1 LNHDA, CDR2 SQIVND (reference sequence). The V end lost 5 bases, the J end lost 4 bases, and 6 bases lay between the germline ends. CDR3 size: 12 residues. In DNA form, the CDR3 reads TGTGCCAGTAGTCCGCAGAATCAGCCCCAGCATTTT. It translates to CASSPQNQPQHF.

J is TRBJ2-7 and V is TRBV7-2; 10 bases are shared with TRBD1. CDR1 is SGHTA, CDR2 FQGNSA, per germline. This CDR3 spans 15 amino acids. J gave up 2 bases and V 0 bases, and 1 base lay outside the gene matches. The CDR3 region has the DNA TGTGCCAGCAGCTTAGCGACAGGGGGCACCTACGAGCAGTACTTC. It specifies CASSLATGGTYEQYF.

This clone was observed once. The V and J genes are TRBV19 and TRBJ2-3; 8 bases align to TRBD2. The junction had 6 bases not matched to a gene; V was cut back by 5 bases and J by 2 bases. From germline, CDR1 is LNHDA and CDR2 SQIVND (reference sequence). This CDR3 spans 15 amino acids. The CDR3: CASSAGGGSTDTQYF. In DNA form, the CDR3 reads TGTGCCAGTAGTGCGGGAGGCGGCTCCACAGATACGCAGTATTTT.